Listed below are T cell receptor beta chains from one sample, sequenced in a study of CD8 T cells in Susac syndrome. Via MiXCR, TCRdb re-called the immunoSEQ multiplex PCR reads, giving one row per CDR3 protein. The sample has under 250,000 distinct CDR3 sequences, roughly 93% seen once. What was sequenced was CD4+ T cells from PBMCs. Receptors originate from a human donor with Susac syndrome. The CDR3 runs from the conserved cysteine through the conserved F or W. A D gene is named only where the DNA matches it firmly. The size of a clone is reported for some rows only, either as once, few or many, or as a class for expanded clones.

TRBJ1-1 TRBV14 - - TGTGCCAGCAGCGTAAAGTTGAACACTGAAGCTTTCTTT CASSVKLNTEAFF
TRBJ2-6 TRBV7-2 TRBD1 - TGTGCCAGCAGCTTAGGGGGGACAGCCCTCAGGAGGGCCAACGTCCTGACTTTC CASSLGGTALRRANVLTF
TRBJ1-1 TRBV12-3/TRBV12-4 - - TGTGCCAGCACGGAAAGGAACACTGAAGCTTTCTTT CASTERNTEAFF
TRBJ2-2 TRBV12-3/TRBV12-4 - - TGTGCCAGCAGTTTTGACCCCAACACCGGGGAGCTGTTTTTT CASSFDPNTGELFF
TRBJ2-5 TRBV9 TRBD2 - TGTGCCAGCAGCGTAGGACTAGCGGGGGAGACCCAGTACTTC CASSVGLAGETQYF
TRBJ2-3 TRBV11-3 - - TGTGCCAGCAGCTTAGATCAAAGGACACCTCGCACAGATACGCAGTATTTT CASSLDQRTPRTDTQYF
TRBJ2-5 TRBV30 - - TGTGCCTGGAAGGGGGGGGACAACGCAGAGACCCAGTACTTC CAWKGGDNAETQYF
TRBJ2-2 TRBV7-2 - - TGTGCCAGCAGCTTAGCAAGTCTTAACACCGGGGAGCTGTTTTTT CASSLASLNTGELFF
TRBJ1-1 TRBV27 - - TGTGCCAGCAGTCGTTCGCGGAGCACTGAAGCTTTCTTT CASSRSRSTEAFF
TRBJ1-1 TRBV5-1 - few TGTGCCAGCAGTTTGTCTACAGGGAACACTGAAGCTTTCTTT CASSLSTGNTEAFF
TRBJ1-1 TRBV5-1 - - TGCGCCAGCAGCCCCCGACAGGAGGGGACTGAAGCTTTCTTT CASSPRQEGTEAFF
TRBJ1-2 TRBV7-2 - - TGTGCCAGCAGCGCACAGAGGGCGGGGACTATGTCATACACCTTC CASSAQRAGTMSYTF
TRBJ1-1 TRBV12-3/TRBV12-4 - - TGTGCCAGCACCTCCGGGAGGAACACTGAAGCTTTCTTT CASTSGRNTEAFF
TRBJ1-3 TRBV30 - - TGTGCCTGGAGTTTCTCCCTGGGGGTCCGAAACACCATATATTTT CAWSFSLGVRNTIYF
TRBJ1-6 TRBV7-9 - - TGTGCCAGCAGCTCTAACTCTGGGGGTTCACCCCTCCACTTT CASSSNSGGSPLHF
TRBJ1-1 TRBV18 TRBD1 - TGTGCCAGCTCACCACGACAGGGAATATCTGAAGCTTTCTTT CASSPRQGISEAFF
TRBJ2-5 TRBV5-1 TRBD2 once TGCGCCAGCAGCTTGGCCCCAGCGGGGGGTGGAGAGACCCAGTACTTC CASSLAPAGGGETQYF
TRBJ2-5 TRBV4-1 TRBD1 - TGCGCCAGCAGCCAGGGACCTACAGGGGAACTCCAAGAGACCCAGTACTTC CASSQGPTGELQETQYF
TRBJ2-5 TRBV12-3/TRBV12-4 - - TGTGCCAGCAGTTTAGGGGGGCCTGGAGAGACCCAGTACTTC CASSLGGPGETQYF
TRBJ1-1 TRBV29-1 - - TGCAGCGTTGAGGGGACACCGGGGGCTGAAGCTTTCTTT CSVEGTPGAEAFF
TRBJ2-7 TRBV3-1 - - TGTGCCAGCAGCCAGCCGTCGGGGAGCGGCCATTACTACGAGCAGTACTTC CASSQPSGSGHYYEQYF
TRBJ1-2 TRBV28 - - TGTGCCAGCAGTCTTGCGGGTGGAGTTAACTATGGCTACACCTTC CASSLAGGVNYGYTF
TRBJ2-6 TRBV5-6 - - TGTGCCAGCAGCTTGACCCGGGGGTTCTCTGGGGCCAACGTCCTGACTTTC CASSLTRGFSGANVLTF
TRBJ1-2 TRBV20-1 TRBD1 - TGCAGTGCGCCCCGGGGACAGGGGGTTGCAGGCTACACCTTC CSAPRGQGVAGYTF
TRBJ2-5 TRBV14 - - TGTGCCAGCAGCCAAGTAGGAGGCAGAGGGGGGACCCAGTACTTC CASSQVGGRGGTQYF
TRBJ2-5 TRBV10-3 - - TGTGCCACCCTGGGGGGGGCGACCCAGTACTTC CATLGGATQYF
TRBJ1-2 TRBV5-1 - once TGCGCCAGCAGCTTGGGGGGGAGCTCGGATGGCTACACCTTC CASSLGGSSDGYTF
TRBJ2-5 TRBV9 TRBD2 - TGTGCCAGCAGCGTGGGGACTAGCGGGGGGCAAGAGACCCAGTACTTC CASSVGTSGGQETQYF
TRBJ2-7 TRBV9 - - TGTGCCAGCAGCGTGACAGGAATGTCCTACGAGCAGTACTTC CASSVTGMSYEQYF
TRBJ1-1 TRBV15 TRBD1 - TGTGCCACCAGCAGAGATGAGTTGGGGACAGGGGGCACTGAAGCTTTCTTT CATSRDELGTGGTEAFF
TRBJ2-3 TRBV20-1 TRBD2 - TGCAGTGCCCTTACTAGCGGGGTTGATACGCAGTATTTT CSALTSGVDTQYF
TRBJ1-1 TRBV9 - - TGTGCCAGCAGCGCCTCAAGTAACACTGAAGCTTTCTTT CASSASSNTEAFF
TRBJ2-2 TRBV24-1 - - TGTGCCACCAGTGATCCCGCGGGCGTAGCCGGGGAGCTGTTTTTT CATSDPAGVAGELFF
TRBJ2-7 TRBV27 TRBD2 - TGTGCCAGCGGGACCGGGACTAGCTCCTACGAGCAGTACTTC CASGTGTSSYEQYF
TRBJ2-5 TRBV7-2 TRBD1 - TGTGCCAGCAGTTGGACGGGACAGGGGGTGGGCCAAGAGACCCAGTACTTC CASSWTGQGVGQETQYF
TRBJ1-5 TRBV5-6 TRBD1 once TGTGCCAGCAGCTTGGACAGGGGGTTAAGCAATCAGCCCCAGCATTTT CASSLDRGLSNQPQHF
TRBJ2-1 TRBV18 TRBD1 - TGTGCCAGCTCATTCCTAAGGGACAGCTACAATGAGCAGTTCTTC CASSFLRDSYNEQFF
TRBJ2-1 TRBV28 TRBD2 - TGTGCCAGCAGTTTAGAAGCGGGGGGGCCAGATTACAATGAGCAGTTCTTC CASSLEAGGPDYNEQFF
TRBJ2-1 TRBV3-1 - - TGTGCCAGCAGCCAAGATTTAGCTAGCTCCTACAATGAGCAGTTCTTC CASSQDLASSYNEQFF
TRBJ2-3 TRBV7-2 TRBD2 - TGTGCCAGCAGCCCCTCGGGGGGGCGTACAGATACGCAGTATTTT CASSPSGGRTDTQYF
TRBJ2-7 TRBV25-1 - - TGTGCCATCAGTGAAGGCAGGGACCACGAGCAGTACTTC CAISEGRDHEQYF
TRBJ1-6 TRBV20-1 - - TGCAGTGCTAATCTATTGGCGGGGCACGGGGATTCACCCCTCCACTTT CSANLLAGHGDSPLHF
TRBJ2-7 TRBV5-4 TRBD1 - TGTGCCAGCAGCTCCGGACAGGTTCACGAGCAGTACTTC CASSSGQVHEQYF
TRBJ1-5 TRBV4-3 - - TGCGCCAGCAGCCAAGAACCCAGCAACAATCAGCCCCAGCATTTT CASSQEPSNNQPQHF
TRBJ2-3 TRBV5-4 TRBD2 - TGTGCCAGCAGCCTGGGGACTAGCGGGAGAGCAGATACGCAGTATTTT CASSLGTSGRADTQYF
TRBJ1-6 TRBV20-1 - - TGCAGTGCTGGGACCCTTGAACCCCTCCACTTT CSAGTLEPLHF
TRBJ1-6 TRBV19 - - TGTGCCAGTAGAGGTGGAGGCAATTCACCCCTCCACTTT CASRGGGNSPLHF
TRBJ1-4 TRBV28 TRBD1 - TGTGCCAGCAGCCGTCTCCGGGACAGAGATGAAAAACTGTTTTTT CASSRLRDRDEKLFF
TRBJ2-6 TRBV20-1 TRBD1 - TGCAGTGCTCGACAGGGGGCGACCGGGGCCAACGTCCTGACTTTC CSARQGATGANVLTF
TRBJ1-2 TRBV5-1 - once TGCGCCAGCAGCTTGAGGACATCGAACTATGGCTACACCTTC CASSLRTSNYGYTF
TRBJ2-1 TRBV12-3/TRBV12-4 TRBD1 - TGTGCCAGCAGTTTAAACAGGGGGCCCAATGAGCAGTTCTTC CASSLNRGPNEQFF
TRBJ1-2 TRBV5-1 - - TGCGCCAGCAGCTTGGAAGGACACGCTAACTATGGCTACACCTTC CASSLEGHANYGYTF
TRBJ2-2 TRBV6-2/TRBV6-3 - - TGTGCCAGCAACCAGGCCGGGGAGCTGTTTTTT CASNQAGELFF
TRBJ1-2 TRBV19 TRBD1 - TGTGCCACCACCTCCTCCGGGACAGGGGGATATGGCTACACCTTC CATTSSGTGGYGYTF
TRBJ1-6 TRBV6-6 TRBD1 once TGTGCCAGCAGTTACGCCGACAGGGCTAATTCACCCCTCCACTTT CASSYADRANSPLHF
TRBJ1-5 TRBV30 - - TGTGCCTGGAAGGGGGGGAGCAATCAGCCCCAGCATTTT CAWKGGSNQPQHF
TRBJ1-1 TRBV4-3 - - TGCGCCAGCAGCCAGGCAATCGGGGCCGAAAGGAACACTGAAGCTTTCTTT CASSQAIGAERNTEAFF
TRBJ2-1 TRBV5-6 TRBD1 - TGTGCCAGCAGCTTGCTGGCAGGGGGCGATATCAATGAGCAGTTCTTC CASSLLAGGDINEQFF